This TCR beta chain derives from a study of sequential checkpoint blockade in melanoma. Study context: Randomization was 1:1 between first-line nivolumab→ipilimumab and ipilimumab→nivolumab.

Described treatment: randomized to nivolumab then ipilimumab (arm A) or the reverse (arm B). From thawed PBMCs, live CD3+CD8+ cells negative for CD19 and CD56 were sorted. This CDR3 region has 15 residues. Germline loops: CDR1 SGHDT, CDR2 YYEEEE. Here immunoSEQ multiplex PCR was the method, and the copy in TCRdb shows in-frame clones only, minus some. The sample holds around 11,000 clones; around 69% are singletons and the top ten take roughly 27%. This clone has a single count. The chain joins TRBV5-6 to TRBJ2-5; TRBD2 might be the D (7 bases). Near its end, the DNA agrees better with TRBJ2-7, so the J call may be wrong. The receptor was derived from a human donor with melanoma. Specimen: CD8+ T cells sorted from blood (inferred from file names), collected from a patient given nivolumab and ipilimumab in sequence. The CDR3 sequence: CASSSSGGLSYEQYF. As DNA, the CDR3 is TGTGCCAGCAGCTCGTCGGGGGGCCTTTCCTACGAGCAGTACTTC.